This T cell receptor (beta chain) was sequenced for a study of T-cell memory formation after mild COVID-19. Whole-study context: Largely donor-specific sequence clusters came from a couple of donors.

This CDR3 has 16 residues. V dropped 7 bases and J dropped 5; count of bases not matched to a gene: 8. Germline V lookup: CDR1 SNHLY, CDR2 FYNNEI. This clonotype occurred many times. TCRdb called the 5' RACE reads again in MiXCR, with one record for every CDR3 protein. The sample lists about 6,100 distinct CDR3 sequences, around 20% seen once, with 55% to 60% in the top ten. The source is an adult woman who had mild COVID-19 (a few samples of this study predate the infection). Cell type and time point are not known. The chain links TRBV2 to TRBJ2-3; 14 bases map to TRBD2. Sequencing was performed on PBMCs or a T cell subset sorted from them (not recorded which). CDR3 nucleotide sequence: TGTGCCAGCAACCGACTAGCGGGGGGGGCCATAGATACGCAGTATTTT. Amino acids: CASNRLAGGAIDTQYF.